This is a list of T cell receptor beta chains from one sample in a study of blood T cell repertoires in COVID-19. The method was immunoSEQ multiplex PCR; TCRdb's version includes in-frame clones alone and lacks a portion of them. The data contain 95,000 to 150,000 clones, about 70% of them singletons. Source material: peripheral blood. These receptors came from a woman between 65 and 79 years old with acute or convalescent COVID-19. Both conserved end residues are part of each CDR3. The order of the fields is J gene, D gene, clone size, V gene, CDR3 DNA, CDR3 protein. A D gene is named only where the DNA matches it firmly. Rows give clone size only sometimes, using once, few, many, or a class for an expanded clone.

j_gene: TRBJ1-4; d_gene: NA; abundance: NA; v_gene: TRBV15; CDR3nt: TGTGCCACCAGCAGAGCTACCTGGTTATCAACTAATGAAAAACTGTTTTTT; CDR3aa: CATSRATWLSTNEKLFF
j_gene: TRBJ1-2; d_gene: TRBD1; abundance: NA; v_gene: TRBV6-2/TRBV6-3; CDR3nt: TGTGCCAGCAGCCACGGACAGGGTTTGGGCTATGGCTACACCTTC; CDR3aa: CASSHGQGLGYGYTF
j_gene: TRBJ1-4; d_gene: TRBD1; abundance: NA; v_gene: TRBV7-9; CDR3nt: TGTGCCAGCAGCTCCGGGACAGGAGTTCTCTCCCCGTTGGAAAAACTGTTTTTT; CDR3aa: CASSSGTGVLSPLEKLFF
j_gene: TRBJ1-4; d_gene: NA; abundance: NA; v_gene: TRBV19; CDR3nt: TGTGCCAGTAGCCAGGGGACTATACGTGAAAAACTGTTTTTT; CDR3aa: CASSQGTIREKLFF
j_gene: TRBJ2-2; d_gene: TRBD1; abundance: once; v_gene: TRBV10-3; CDR3nt: TGTGCCATCAGCCGACAGGGGGCGACCGGGGAGCTGTTTTTT; CDR3aa: CAISRQGATGELFF
j_gene: TRBJ2-1; d_gene: NA; abundance: NA; v_gene: TRBV9; CDR3nt: TGTGCCAGCAGCGTATCTAGCGATTACAATGAGCAGTTCTTC; CDR3aa: CASSVSSDYNEQFF
j_gene: TRBJ2-2; d_gene: TRBD2; abundance: NA; v_gene: TRBV27; CDR3nt: TGTGCCAGCAGTTCTCACAGCGGGAGGAACACCGGGGAGCTGTTTTTT; CDR3aa: CASSSHSGRNTGELFF
j_gene: TRBJ2-2; d_gene: TRBD1; abundance: NA; v_gene: TRBV9; CDR3nt: TGTGCCAGCAGCGTAGGGACAGGGGGTAACACCGGGGAGCTGTTTTTT; CDR3aa: CASSVGTGGNTGELFF
j_gene: TRBJ1-6; d_gene: TRBD1; abundance: NA; v_gene: TRBV6-4; CDR3nt: TGTGCCAGCAGTGACTCGGGGACAGGGCATTCACCCCTCCACTTT; CDR3aa: CASSDSGTGHSPLHF
j_gene: TRBJ1-1; d_gene: NA; abundance: NA; v_gene: TRBV9; CDR3nt: TGTGCCAGCAGCGTAGAACTTTCCGATAGGGGCACTGAAGCTTTCTTT; CDR3aa: CASSVELSDRGTEAFF
j_gene: TRBJ2-7; d_gene: NA; abundance: NA; v_gene: TRBV2; CDR3nt: TGTGCCAGCAGTGAACAGTACGAGCAGTACTTC; CDR3aa: CASSEQYEQYF
j_gene: TRBJ2-6; d_gene: NA; abundance: NA; v_gene: TRBV5-4; CDR3nt: TGTGCCAGCGGAAGGGAGACTGGGGCCAACGTCCTGACTTTC; CDR3aa: CASGRETGANVLTF
j_gene: TRBJ2-3; d_gene: NA; abundance: NA; v_gene: TRBV5-6; CDR3nt: TGTGCCAGCAGCTTGGGACAAGATACGCAGTATTTT; CDR3aa: CASSLGQDTQYF
j_gene: TRBJ1-1; d_gene: TRBD1; abundance: NA; v_gene: TRBV5-1; CDR3nt: TGCGCCAGCAGCGAACAGGGGGCGAGCACTGAAGCTTTCTTT; CDR3aa: CASSEQGASTEAFF
j_gene: TRBJ2-7; d_gene: NA; abundance: NA; v_gene: TRBV6-5; CDR3nt: TGTGCCAGCAGTTACCGCCAGACAGGAATCTACGAGCAGTACTTC; CDR3aa: CASSYRQTGIYEQYF
j_gene: TRBJ2-5; d_gene: TRBD2; abundance: NA; v_gene: TRBV27; CDR3nt: TGTGCCAGCAGGGGAGCGGGAGTGGAGACCCAGTACTTC; CDR3aa: CASRGAGVETQYF
j_gene: TRBJ2-2; d_gene: NA; abundance: once; v_gene: TRBV19; CDR3nt: TGTGCCAGTAGTATTCTGGATGAGGACACCGGGGAGCTGTTTTTT; CDR3aa: CASSILDEDTGELFF
j_gene: TRBJ1-6; d_gene: NA; abundance: NA; v_gene: TRBV5-6; CDR3nt: TGTGCCAGCAGCTCCTTCGGGGGTAACTATAATTCACCCCTCCACTTT; CDR3aa: CASSSFGGNYNSPLHF
j_gene: TRBJ2-5; d_gene: NA; abundance: many; v_gene: TRBV6-1; CDR3nt: TGTGCCAGCAGTGAAGCAACAGGGAGAGGTGAGACCCAGTACTTC; CDR3aa: CASSEATGRGETQYF
j_gene: TRBJ1-5; d_gene: NA; abundance: NA; v_gene: TRBV6-5; CDR3nt: TGTGCCAGCAGGGATTTTCAGGGAAAGGCGCAGCCCCAGCATTTT; CDR3aa: CASRDFQGKAQPQHF
j_gene: TRBJ2-6; d_gene: NA; abundance: NA; v_gene: TRBV11-3; CDR3nt: TGTGCCAGCAGCCCCGGGTACTCTGGGGCCAACGTCCTGACTTTC; CDR3aa: CASSPGYSGANVLTF
j_gene: TRBJ1-5; d_gene: TRBD1; abundance: NA; v_gene: TRBV19; CDR3nt: TGTGCCAGTTCCGGACAGGGGGGGGATCAGCCCCAGCATTTT; CDR3aa: CASSGQGGDQPQHF
j_gene: TRBJ2-1; d_gene: TRBD1; abundance: few; v_gene: TRBV6-5; CDR3nt: TGTGCCAGCAGTTACACGGATACAGGGGGCAATGAGCAGTTCTTC; CDR3aa: CASSYTDTGGNEQFF
j_gene: TRBJ2-3; d_gene: NA; abundance: NA; v_gene: TRBV7-9; CDR3nt: TGTGCCAGCAGCCCTTCTAGCGTCACAGATACGCAGTATTTT; CDR3aa: CASSPSSVTDTQYF
j_gene: TRBJ2-7; d_gene: TRBD2; abundance: few; v_gene: TRBV5-5; CDR3nt: TGTGCCAGCAGCCCGACTAGCGGGAACTACGAGCAGTACTTC; CDR3aa: CASSPTSGNYEQYF
j_gene: TRBJ2-1; d_gene: TRBD1; abundance: NA; v_gene: TRBV7-8; CDR3nt: TGTGCCAGCACCCTGTTCAGGGGGCAAGGGAATGAGCAGTTCTTC; CDR3aa: CASTLFRGQGNEQFF
j_gene: TRBJ2-5; d_gene: TRBD1; abundance: NA; v_gene: TRBV18; CDR3nt: TGTGCCAGCTCACAGACAGGGGGGAGGCAAGAGACCCAGTACTTC; CDR3aa: CASSQTGGRQETQYF
j_gene: TRBJ2-5; d_gene: TRBD2; abundance: NA; v_gene: TRBV7-2; CDR3nt: TGTGCCAGCAGCTCCCGGACTAGCGGGGGAGGTCGTGAGACCCAGTACTTC; CDR3aa: CASSSRTSGGGRETQYF
j_gene: TRBJ2-7; d_gene: TRBD2; abundance: NA; v_gene: TRBV16; CDR3nt: TGTGCCAGCAGCCTCGGAACTAGCGGGAGTCTCTACGAGCAGTACTTC; CDR3aa: CASSLGTSGSLYEQYF
j_gene: TRBJ1-2; d_gene: NA; abundance: NA; v_gene: TRBV28; CDR3nt: TGTGCCAGCACCCACGCCCAGGGTTATGGCTACACCTTC; CDR3aa: CASTHAQGYGYTF
j_gene: TRBJ2-5; d_gene: NA; abundance: NA; v_gene: TRBV5-1; CDR3nt: TGCGCCAGCAGCTACACCGGGATGAGAGGAGAGACCCAGTACTTC; CDR3aa: CASSYTGMRGETQYF
j_gene: TRBJ1-2; d_gene: TRBD1; abundance: NA; v_gene: TRBV5-1; CDR3nt: TGCGCCAGCAGCGCGACAGGGACAACACAGGGGGGCTACACCTTC; CDR3aa: CASSATGTTQGGYTF
j_gene: TRBJ1-1; d_gene: NA; abundance: NA; v_gene: TRBV7-9; CDR3nt: TGTGCCAGCAGCCCAGGATACGAGGCTTTCTTT; CDR3aa: CASSPGYEAFF
j_gene: TRBJ2-2; d_gene: NA; abundance: few; v_gene: TRBV4-1; CDR3nt: TGCGCCAGCAGCCAAGATGACGGGAGTGGGTACACCGGGGAGCTGTTTTTT; CDR3aa: CASSQDDGSGYTGELFF
j_gene: TRBJ2-5; d_gene: TRBD1; abundance: NA; v_gene: TRBV5-1; CDR3nt: TGCGCCAGCAGCGGGGACAGAAACCAAGAGACCCAGTACTTC; CDR3aa: CASSGDRNQETQYF
j_gene: TRBJ1-6; d_gene: TRBD1; abundance: NA; v_gene: TRBV6-6; CDR3nt: TGTGCCAGCCGGAGGGACAGGGGTACGACACCCCTCCACTTT; CDR3aa: CASRRDRGTTPLHF
j_gene: TRBJ1-4; d_gene: NA; abundance: NA; v_gene: TRBV2; CDR3nt: TGTGCCAGCAGACGGGGGAATGAAAAACTGTTTTTT; CDR3aa: CASRRGNEKLFF
j_gene: TRBJ2-7; d_gene: TRBD1; abundance: few; v_gene: TRBV2; CDR3nt: TGTGCCAGCAGTGACGTCGGGACAGGGAACAACGAGCAGTACTTC; CDR3aa: CASSDVGTGNNEQYF
j_gene: TRBJ2-7; d_gene: NA; abundance: NA; v_gene: TRBV2; CDR3nt: TGTGCCAGCAGGCTATATGAGGGACTTACGGCCTCCTACGAGCAGTACTTC; CDR3aa: CASRLYEGLTASYEQYF
j_gene: TRBJ2-7; d_gene: NA; abundance: NA; v_gene: TRBV6-5; CDR3nt: TGTGCCAGCAGTTACTCGGCAGGAACCTACGAGCAGTACTTC; CDR3aa: CASSYSAGTYEQYF
j_gene: TRBJ1-2; d_gene: TRBD1; abundance: NA; v_gene: TRBV7-9; CDR3nt: TGTGCCAGCAGCCCCAAACAGGGGAATGAGTTTGGCTACACCTTC; CDR3aa: CASSPKQGNEFGYTF
j_gene: TRBJ1-1; d_gene: TRBD1; abundance: NA; v_gene: TRBV29-1; CDR3nt: TGCAGCGTTAAGAACAGGGGGCTTGGCACTGAAGCTTTCTTT; CDR3aa: CSVKNRGLGTEAFF
j_gene: TRBJ2-3; d_gene: NA; abundance: NA; v_gene: TRBV18; CDR3nt: TGTGCCAGCTCCCACCGGGACAGGGGGCGACTAGCGGGAGGATTCATATCGCCAGATACGCAGTATTTT; CDR3aa: CASSHRDRGRLAGGFISPDTQYF
j_gene: TRBJ2-7; d_gene: TRBD1; abundance: NA; v_gene: TRBV5-4; CDR3nt: TGTGCCAGCAGCGACAGAAAGGGGGCGACGGGCTACGAGCAGTACTTC; CDR3aa: CASSDRKGATGYEQYF
j_gene: TRBJ2-3; d_gene: NA; abundance: NA; v_gene: TRBV6-1; CDR3nt: TGTGCCAGCAGTGCTTTTAGCGGCTCTAGCACAGATACGCAGTATTTT; CDR3aa: CASSAFSGSSTDTQYF
j_gene: TRBJ1-5; d_gene: NA; abundance: NA; v_gene: TRBV5-1; CDR3nt: TGCGCCAGCAGCTTGGGGCCCAGGGGCGCCAATCAGCCCCAGCATTTT; CDR3aa: CASSLGPRGANQPQHF
j_gene: TRBJ1-2; d_gene: TRBD1; abundance: NA; v_gene: TRBV13; CDR3nt: TGTGCCAGCAGCCCTCGGACAGGGGATACCTATGGCTACACCTTC; CDR3aa: CASSPRTGDTYGYTF
j_gene: TRBJ1-3; d_gene: NA; abundance: once; v_gene: TRBV3-1/TRBV3-2; CDR3nt: TGTGCCAGCAGCCAATCCGCTGGAGCCATATATTTT; CDR3aa: CASSQSAGAIYF
j_gene: TRBJ2-7; d_gene: NA; abundance: NA; v_gene: TRBV10-1; CDR3nt: TGCGCCAGCAGTGCCGCCCGACAGGGAGGCGAGCAGTACTTC; CDR3aa: CASSAARQGGEQYF